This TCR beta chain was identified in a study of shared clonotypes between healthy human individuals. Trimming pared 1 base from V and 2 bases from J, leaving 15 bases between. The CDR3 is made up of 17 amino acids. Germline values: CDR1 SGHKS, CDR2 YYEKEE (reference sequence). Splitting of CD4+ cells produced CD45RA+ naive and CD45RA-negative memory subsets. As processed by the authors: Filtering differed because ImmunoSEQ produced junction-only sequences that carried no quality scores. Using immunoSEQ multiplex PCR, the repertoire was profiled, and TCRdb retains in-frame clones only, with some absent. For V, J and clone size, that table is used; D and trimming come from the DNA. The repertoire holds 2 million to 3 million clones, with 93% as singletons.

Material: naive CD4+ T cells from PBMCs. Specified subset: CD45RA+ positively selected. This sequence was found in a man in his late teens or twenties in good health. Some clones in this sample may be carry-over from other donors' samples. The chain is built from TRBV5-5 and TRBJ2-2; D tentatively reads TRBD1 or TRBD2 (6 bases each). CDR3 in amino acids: CASSLSRGGLNTGELFF. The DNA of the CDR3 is TGTGCCAGCAGCTTGTCCAGGGGAGGCCTCAACACCGGGGAGCTGTTTTTT.